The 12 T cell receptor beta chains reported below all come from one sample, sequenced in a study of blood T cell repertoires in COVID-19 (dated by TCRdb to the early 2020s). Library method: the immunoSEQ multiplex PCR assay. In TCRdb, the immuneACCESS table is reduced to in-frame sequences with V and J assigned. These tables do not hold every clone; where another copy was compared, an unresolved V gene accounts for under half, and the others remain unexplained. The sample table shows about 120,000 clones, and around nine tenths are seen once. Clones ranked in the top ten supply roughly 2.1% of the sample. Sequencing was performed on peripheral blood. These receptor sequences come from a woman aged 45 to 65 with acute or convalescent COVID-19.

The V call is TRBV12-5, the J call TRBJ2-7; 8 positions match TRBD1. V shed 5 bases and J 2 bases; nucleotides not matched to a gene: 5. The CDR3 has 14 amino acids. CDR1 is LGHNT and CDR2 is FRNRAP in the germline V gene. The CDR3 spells CASGPGTGTYEQYF. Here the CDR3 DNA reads TGTGCTAGTGGTCCCGGGACAGGTACCTACGAGCAGTACTTC.

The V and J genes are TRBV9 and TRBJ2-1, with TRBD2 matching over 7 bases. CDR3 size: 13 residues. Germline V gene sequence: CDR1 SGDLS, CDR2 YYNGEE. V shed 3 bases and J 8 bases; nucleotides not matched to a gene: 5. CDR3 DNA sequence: TGTGCCAGCAGCGACGGGGGGAACTATGAGCAGTTCTTC. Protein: CASSDGGNYEQFF.

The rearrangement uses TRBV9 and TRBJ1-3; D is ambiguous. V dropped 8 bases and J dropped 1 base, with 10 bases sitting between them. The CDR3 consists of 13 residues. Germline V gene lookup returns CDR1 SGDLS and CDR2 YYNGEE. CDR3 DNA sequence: TGTGCCAGTGAGTCCGGGTCTGGAAACACCATATATTTT. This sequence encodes CASESGSGNTIYF.

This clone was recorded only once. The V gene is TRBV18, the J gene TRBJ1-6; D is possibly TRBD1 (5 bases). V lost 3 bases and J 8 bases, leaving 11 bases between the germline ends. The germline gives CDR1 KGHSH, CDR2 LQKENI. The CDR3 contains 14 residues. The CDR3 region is CASSPDRTYSPLHF. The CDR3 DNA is TGTGCCAGCTCACCCGACAGAACTTATTCACCCCTCCACTTT.

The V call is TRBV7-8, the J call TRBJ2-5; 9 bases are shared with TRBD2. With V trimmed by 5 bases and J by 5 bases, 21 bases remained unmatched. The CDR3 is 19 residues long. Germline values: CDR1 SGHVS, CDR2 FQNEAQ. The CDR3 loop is CASSHPPGREGPSRETQYF. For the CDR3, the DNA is TGTGCCAGCAGCCACCCTCCGGGGCGGGAGGGCCCGTCACGTGAGACCCAGTACTTC.

The DNA for the CDR3 is TGCGCCAGCAGCCAAGATATCGGCAGGGGGAGCTACGAGCAGTACTTC. Translating it yields CASSQDIGRGSYEQYF. V is TRBV4-3 and J is TRBJ2-7, with 7 bases aligning to TRBD1. In germline, CDR1 is LGHNA, CDR2 YSLEER. Unmatched junction bases numbered 8, after V lost 0 bases and J lost 3 bases. The CDR3 totals 16 residues.

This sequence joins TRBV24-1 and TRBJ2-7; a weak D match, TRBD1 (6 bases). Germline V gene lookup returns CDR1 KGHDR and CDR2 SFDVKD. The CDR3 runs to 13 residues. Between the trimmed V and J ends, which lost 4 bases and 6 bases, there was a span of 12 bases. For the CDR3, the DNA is TGTGCCACCAGTGACCCCAGGGGTAGCGAGCAGTACTTC. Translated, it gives CATSDPRGSEQYF.

The CDR3 region is CASSLGREHEQYF. CDR3 nucleotide sequence: TGTGCCAGCAGCTTGGGCCGGGAACACGAGCAGTACTTC. The chain employs TRBV5-6 and TRBJ2-7; weak D call: TRBD2 (5 bases). This CDR3 is built from 13 residues. Trimming pared 0 bases from V and 5 bases from J, leaving 9 bases between. Germline V gene lookup returns CDR1 SGHDT and CDR2 YYEEEE.

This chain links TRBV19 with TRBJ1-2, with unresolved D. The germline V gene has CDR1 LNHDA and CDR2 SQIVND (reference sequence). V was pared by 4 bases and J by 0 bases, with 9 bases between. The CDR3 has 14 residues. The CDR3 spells CASSRAHSNYGYTF. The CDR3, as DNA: TGTGCCAGTAGTAGGGCACATTCTAACTATGGCTACACCTTC.

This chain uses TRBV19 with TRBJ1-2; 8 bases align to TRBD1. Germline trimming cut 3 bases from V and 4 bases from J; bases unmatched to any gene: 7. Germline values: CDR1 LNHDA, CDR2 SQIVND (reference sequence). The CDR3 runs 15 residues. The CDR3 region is CASSISQGAGYGYTF. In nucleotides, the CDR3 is TGTGCCAGTAGTATTAGCCAGGGGGCGGGCTATGGCTACACCTTC. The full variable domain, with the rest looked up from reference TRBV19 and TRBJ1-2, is DGGITQSPKYLFRKEGQNVTLSCEQNLNHDAMYWYRQDPGQGLRLIYYSQIVNDFQKGDIAEGYSVSREKKESFPLTVTSAQKNPTAFYLCASSISQGAGYGYTFGSGTRLTVV.

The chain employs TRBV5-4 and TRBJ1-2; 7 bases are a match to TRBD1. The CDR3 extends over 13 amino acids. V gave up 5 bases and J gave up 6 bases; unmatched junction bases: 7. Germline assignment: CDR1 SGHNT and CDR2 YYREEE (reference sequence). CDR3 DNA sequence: TGTGCCAGCAGGTACAGGGGAGAGGATGGCTACACCTTC. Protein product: CASRYRGEDGYTF.

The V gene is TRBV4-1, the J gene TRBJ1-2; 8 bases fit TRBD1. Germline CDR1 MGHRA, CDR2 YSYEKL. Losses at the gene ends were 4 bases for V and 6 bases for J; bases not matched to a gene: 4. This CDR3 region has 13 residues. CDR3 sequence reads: CASSPRQGNGYTF. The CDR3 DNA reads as TGCGCCAGCAGCCCCCGACAGGGGAATGGCTACACCTTC.